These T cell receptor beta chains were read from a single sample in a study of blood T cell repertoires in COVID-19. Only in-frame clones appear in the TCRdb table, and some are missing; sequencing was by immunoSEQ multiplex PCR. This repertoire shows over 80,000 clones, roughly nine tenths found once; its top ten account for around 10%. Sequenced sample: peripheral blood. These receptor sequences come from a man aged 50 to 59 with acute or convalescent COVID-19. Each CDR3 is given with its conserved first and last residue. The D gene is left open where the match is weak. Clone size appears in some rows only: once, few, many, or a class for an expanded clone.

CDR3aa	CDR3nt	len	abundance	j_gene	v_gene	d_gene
CASSKAGTGYIHEQYF	TGTGCCAGCAGTAAAGCCGGGACAGGGTACATACACGAGCAGTACTTC	16	.	TRBJ2-7	TRBV6-1	TRBD1
CASSFFSGGIDEQFF	TGTGCCAGCAGCTTCTTTTCGGGAGGGATAGATGAGCAGTTCTTC	15	.	TRBJ2-1	TRBV7-9	TRBD2
CASSPRTGGNSPLHF	TGTGCCAGCAGCCCTCGGACAGGGGGAAATTCACCCCTCCACTTT	15	.	TRBJ1-6	TRBV14	TRBD1
CASSSTVNYGYTF	TGTGCCAGCAGCTCGACAGTTAACTATGGCTACACCTTC	13	.	TRBJ1-2	TRBV7-8	.
CASSLSREAFYEQYF	TGTGCCAGCAGTTTATCGCGGGAGGCCTTCTACGAGCAGTACTTC	15	.	TRBJ2-7	TRBV27	TRBD2
CASTETSRENTEAFF	TGTGCCAGCACTGAGACGTCTCGGGAGAACACTGAAGCTTTCTTT	15	.	TRBJ1-1	TRBV2	.
CASSLNPGSGANVLTF	TGTGCCAGCAGTTTAAATCCAGGGTCAGGGGCCAACGTCCTGACTTTC	16	.	TRBJ2-6	TRBV27	.
CASSLGTSGPYEQFF	TGTGCCAGCAGCCTCGGGACTAGCGGGCCCTATGAGCAGTTCTTC	15	.	TRBJ2-1	TRBV25-1	TRBD2
CASSLRDGSLYNYGYTF	TGCGCCAGCAGCCTGCGGGACGGAAGCCTGTATAACTATGGCTACACCTTC	17	.	TRBJ1-2	TRBV5-1	.
CASSTLAGVVPEQFF	TGTGCCAGTAGTACTTTAGCGGGAGTGGTTCCTGAGCAGTTCTTC	15	few	TRBJ2-1	TRBV19	TRBD2
CASSQTPSTGAGYNEQFF	TGTGCCAGCAGCCAAACCCCTTCAACAGGGGCGGGCTACAATGAGCAGTTCTTC	18	.	TRBJ2-1	TRBV14	TRBD1
CASSYLTHNEQFF	TGTGCCAGCAGCTATTTGACTCACAATGAGCAGTTCTTC	13	.	TRBJ2-1	TRBV7-9	.
CASSQDISQGIGYTF	TGTGCCAGCAGCCAAGATATTTCACAGGGGATTGGCTACACCTTC	15	.	TRBJ1-2	TRBV4-2	TRBD1
CASSLGLAVEQFF	TGTGCCAGCAGCTTAGGACTAGCGGTTGAGCAGTTCTTC	13	.	TRBJ2-1	TRBV7-8	TRBD2
CASRPGGNYGYTF	TGTGCCAGTAGGCCCGGGGGAAACTATGGCTACACCTTC	13	.	TRBJ1-2	TRBV19	.
CASSLGVGGPYNEQFF	TGTGCCAGCAGCTTAGGGGTGGGAGGGCCCTACAATGAGCAGTTCTTC	16	.	TRBJ2-1	TRBV7-8	TRBD2
CASRPSGGAYYGYTF	TGTGCCAGCAGGCCCTCAGGGGGCGCGTACTATGGCTACACCTTC	15	once	TRBJ1-2	TRBV6-5	TRBD1
CASSLGTSGTNEQFF	TGTGCCAGCAGCTTAGGCACTAGCGGAACCAATGAGCAGTTCTTC	15	once	TRBJ2-1	TRBV11-1	TRBD2
CASSTSTSGNGDTQYF	TGCGCCAGCAGTACATCAACTAGCGGGAACGGGGATACGCAGTATTTT	16	.	TRBJ2-3	TRBV10-1	TRBD2
CASSLLTGGMGGYTF	TGTGCCAGCAGCTTACTAACGGGGGGAATGGGTGGCTACACCTTC	15	.	TRBJ1-2	TRBV7-8	.
CASSPPHSNNEQFF	TGTGCCAGCTCACCACCCCATTCCAACAATGAGCAGTTCTTC	14	.	TRBJ2-1	TRBV18	.
CASSLDSGGNGYTF	TGTGCCAGCAGCTTAGATTCAGGGGGCAATGGCTACACCTTC	14	.	TRBJ1-2	TRBV7-3	TRBD1
CASSFGDRTNEKLFF	TGCGCCAGCAGCTTCGGGGACAGAACTAATGAAAAACTGTTTTTT	15	.	TRBJ1-4	TRBV5-1	TRBD1
CASSYLTGGADTQYF	TGTGCCAGCAGTTACTTAACAGGGGGCGCAGATACGCAGTATTTT	15	.	TRBJ2-3	TRBV6-5	TRBD1
CSAAQGDAGELFF	TGCAGCGCCGCGCAGGGGGACGCCGGGGAGCTGTTTTTT	13	once	TRBJ2-2	TRBV29-1	TRBD1
CAIMSDGNTIYF	TGTGCCATCATGAGCGATGGAAACACCATATATTTT	12	.	TRBJ1-3	TRBV10-3	.
CASSQERRANYGYTF	TGCGCCAGCAGCCAAGAGCGGCGGGCCAACTATGGCTACACCTTC	15	.	TRBJ1-2	TRBV4-1	.
CASSFVGVNYGYTF	TGTGCCAGTAGTTTCGTAGGGGTTAACTATGGCTACACCTTC	14	.	TRBJ1-2	TRBV19	.
CASSLEASGTYEQYF	TGCGCCAGCAGCTTGGAGGCTAGCGGGACCTACGAGCAGTACTTC	15	.	TRBJ2-7	TRBV5-1	TRBD2
CASLGASTDTQYF	TGTGCCAGCCTAGGCGCCAGCACAGATACGCAGTATTTT	13	many	TRBJ2-3	TRBV2	.
CAAGTGDNSNQPQHF	TGTGCCGCCGGGACAGGGGACAATAGCAATCAGCCCCAGCATTTT	15	.	TRBJ1-5	TRBV28	TRBD1
CASSERGGRTYNEQFF	TGTGCCAGCAGTGAAAGGGGCGGGAGAACTTACAATGAGCAGTTCTTC	16	.	TRBJ2-1	TRBV2	TRBD2
CASSLVGAGTEAFF	TGTGCCAGCAGCTTAGTGGGGGCAGGCACTGAAGCTTTCTTT	14	.	TRBJ1-1	TRBV11-3	.
CASSELAGSYNEQFF	TGTGCCAGCAGCGAACTAGCGGGCTCCTACAATGAGCAGTTCTTC	15	.	TRBJ2-1	TRBV5-6	TRBD2
CATQRDPYNEQFF	TGTGCCACGCAGCGGGATCCCTACAATGAGCAGTTCTTC	13	.	TRBJ2-1	TRBV6-5	TRBD2
CASSLSPRIDTQYF	TGTGCCAGCAGCTTATCCCCGCGTATAGATACGCAGTATTTT	14	.	TRBJ2-3	TRBV11-2	.
CASSLSGGMNTEAFF	TGTGCCAGCAGCTTAAGCGGTGGAATGAACACTGAAGCTTTCTTT	15	once	TRBJ1-1	TRBV7-3	.
CASSLGFQGDEQFF	TGTGCCAGCAGCTTAGGGTTCCAGGGCGATGAGCAGTTCTTC	14	once	TRBJ2-1	TRBV11-3	.
CASRNGVTGYEQYF	TGTGCCAGCAGGAACGGGGTGACGGGCTACGAGCAGTACTTC	14	few	TRBJ2-7	TRBV6-6	.
CASSPQEGGNTGELFF	TGTGCCAGCTCCCCCCAGGAGGGAGGAAACACCGGGGAGCTGTTTTTT	16	.	TRBJ2-2	TRBV18	.
CASSPLDRGGTEAFF	TGTGCCAGCTCGCCGCTTGACAGGGGAGGTACTGAAGCTTTCTTT	15	.	TRBJ1-1	TRBV18	TRBD1
CASSLARGGTEAFF	TGTGCCAGCAGCTTAGCGCGGGGCGGCACTGAAGCTTTCTTT	14	few	TRBJ1-1	TRBV11-2	.
CASSMRQPANEKLFF	TGTGCCAGTAGTATGAGACAGCCAGCTAATGAAAAACTGTTTTTT	15	.	TRBJ1-4	TRBV19	.
CATSGPQEYNSPLHF	TGTGCCACCAGTGGTCCACAGGAGTATAATTCACCCCTCCACTTT	15	.	TRBJ1-6	TRBV24-1	.
CASSYNRYEQYF	TGTGCCAGCAGTTACAACCGTTACGAGCAGTACTTC	12	.	TRBJ2-7	TRBV2	.
CASGELGTSGTPDTQYF	TGTGCCAGCGGGGAATTGGGGACTAGCGGGACCCCAGATACGCAGTATTTT	17	.	TRBJ2-3	TRBV27	TRBD2
CASSGEGLDNQPQHF	TGTGCCAGTAGTGGGGAGGGTTTGGACAATCAGCCCCAGCATTTT	15	once	TRBJ1-5	TRBV19	.
CASRGPGRMNTEAFF	TGTGCCAGCAGGGGCCCAGGGCGGATGAACACTGAAGCTTTCTTT	15	.	TRBJ1-1	TRBV6-5	.
CASSSRTDYEQYF	TGTGCCAGCAGCTCCCGGACAGACTACGAGCAGTACTTC	13	few	TRBJ2-7	TRBV11-1	.
CAWSKTGVNYGYTF	TGTGCCTGGAGTAAAACAGGGGTCAACTATGGCTACACCTTC	14	.	TRBJ1-2	TRBV30	TRBD1
CASNTGTRNYGYTF	TGTGCCAGTAACACAGGGACAAGGAACTATGGCTACACCTTC	14	once	TRBJ1-2	TRBV28	.
CASSRKIWDSQETQYF	TGTGCCAGCAGCCGAAAGATCTGGGACAGCCAAGAGACCCAGTACTTC	16	.	TRBJ2-5	TRBV14	TRBD1
CASSLRGLASSYEQYF	TGTGCCAGCAGCTTGAGGGGGTTGGCCAGCTCCTACGAGCAGTACTTC	16	.	TRBJ2-7	TRBV5-6	.
CASSSPFRGGTVYGYTF	TGTGCCAGCAGCTCCCCCTTTCGAGGCGGGACAGTCTATGGCTACACCTTC	17	once	TRBJ1-2	TRBV11-2	TRBD1
CAWNGLTYEQYF	TGTGCCTGGAATGGGCTCACCTACGAGCAGTACTTC	12	.	TRBJ2-7	TRBV30	.